The rows below give T cell receptor beta chains drawn from one sample of a study of T cells in localized non-small cell lung cancer. Only in-frame clones appear in the TCRdb table, and some are missing; sequencing was by immunoSEQ multiplex PCR. The sample shows fewer than 8,000 clones, 93% of them seen only once. This specimen was peripheral blood, taken before any cancer treatment. The receptors derive from a woman aged 35 to 69 with stage I lung adenocarcinoma. Both conserved end residues are part of each CDR3. D genes are given only for firm matches. Size tells how often a clone was seen (once, few, many) or the class of an expanded clone, and some rows leave it out.

V	J	size	D	CDR3	DNA
TRBV27	TRBJ1-1	-	TRBD1	CASSFSWTGGDTEAFF	TGTGCCAGCAGTTTCTCCTGGACAGGGGGCGACACTGAAGCTTTCTTT
TRBV6-1	TRBJ2-7	-	-	CASSTTGTMGYEQYF	TGTGCCAGCAGTACCACAGGGACAATGGGGTACGAGCAGTACTTC
TRBV19	TRBJ2-7	-	TRBD2	CASQRGSGTPPYEQYF	TGTGCCAGTCAACGAGGCAGCGGGACGCCACCCTACGAGCAGTACTTC
TRBV10-3	TRBJ2-5	-	TRBD1	CAISTGTGSQTQYF	TGTGCCATCAGTACTGGGACAGGGAGTCAGACCCAGTACTTC
TRBV6-1	TRBJ1-2	-	-	CASSESAGAYGYTF	TGTGCCAGCAGTGAAAGTGCAGGCGCCTATGGCTACACCTTC
TRBV5-4	TRBJ2-3	once	TRBD2	CASSKGLAGADTQYF	TGTGCCAGCAGCAAGGGACTAGCGGGAGCAGATACGCAGTATTTT
TRBV23-1	TRBJ2-5	-	-	CASSLPRGAEETQYF	TGCGCCAGCAGTCTTCCCCGGGGGGCAGAAGAGACCCAGTACTTC
TRBV9	TRBJ2-3	few	-	CASSRQGGVTSTDTQYF	TGTGCCAGCAGCCGCCAAGGAGGGGTAACTAGCACAGATACGCAGTATTTT
TRBV4-1	TRBJ1-5	-	TRBD1	CASSRTLGQDGQPQHF	TGCGCCAGCAGCCGGACCTTGGGACAGGACGGTCAGCCCCAGCATTTT
TRBV10-2	TRBJ1-5	once	-	CASSADSFNQPQHF	TGCGCCAGCAGTGCGGACAGCTTTAATCAGCCCCAGCATTTT
TRBV30	TRBJ1-5	-	-	CAWSLLGQPQHF	TGTGCCTGGAGCCTCCTAGGTCAGCCCCAGCATTTT
TRBV5-1	TRBJ1-5	-	-	CASSLGGESNQPQHF	TGCGCCAGCAGCTTGGGCGGTGAGAGCAATCAGCCCCAGCATTTT
TRBV11-1	TRBJ2-1	-	-	CASSVIRGSYNEQFF	TGTGCCAGCAGCGTCATCCGTGGGTCCTACAATGAGCAGTTCTTC
TRBV10-1	TRBJ2-7	-	TRBD1	CASSSTRTGGPYEQYF	TGCGCCAGCAGCTCGACGCGGACAGGGGGCCCCTACGAGCAGTACTTC
TRBV25-1	TRBJ2-3	-	TRBD1	CASSGSGTGRDTQYF	TGTGCCAGCAGTGGCTCCGGGACAGGGAGAGATACGCAGTATTTT
TRBV5-1	TRBJ2-3	-	-	CASSLDSNTDTQYF	TGCGCCAGCAGCTTGGACTCGAACACAGATACGCAGTATTTT
TRBV4-2	TRBJ1-2	-	-	CASSHNMLRGGYTF	TGTGCCAGCAGCCACAACATGCTCCGGGGTGGCTACACCTTC
TRBV2	TRBJ2-1	-	-	CASSPRGSLSEQFF	TGTGCCAGCAGTCCCCGGGGTAGCTTAAGTGAGCAGTTCTTC
TRBV15	TRBJ2-3	once	TRBD2	CATSRGSSGGADTQYF	TGTGCCACCAGCAGAGGGTCTAGCGGGGGGGCCGATACGCAGTATTTT
TRBV27	TRBJ2-1	-	-	CASSLQWRGYEQFF	TGTGCCAGCAGTTTACAGTGGAGAGGGTATGAGCAGTTCTTC
TRBV6-5	TRBJ2-5	-	-	CASSGPGFGETQYF	TGTGCCAGCAGTGGCCCGGGATTTGGGGAGACCCAGTACTTC
TRBV5-8	TRBJ2-3	-	-	CASSPDTFTDTQYF	TGTGCCAGCAGCCCTGACACCTTCACAGATACGCAGTATTTT
TRBV18	TRBJ1-1	-	-	CASSPPGNTEAFF	TGTGCCAGCTCACCTCCAGGGAACACTGAAGCTTTCTTT
TRBV2	TRBJ2-1	-	-	CASSLQGNSEQFF	TGTGCCAGCAGTTTACAGGGTAACAGTGAGCAGTTCTTC
TRBV11-2	TRBJ1-1	-	TRBD1	CASSVYEDREWDTEAFF	TGTGCCAGCAGCGTCTATGAGGACAGGGAATGGGACACTGAAGCTTTCTTT
TRBV5-1	TRBJ2-5	-	-	CASSFGGRETQYF	TGCGCCAGCAGCTTCGGAGGCCGGGAGACCCAGTACTTC
TRBV5-1	TRBJ2-3	-	TRBD1	CASSLGTGADSDTQYF	TGCGCCAGCAGCTTGGGGACAGGGGCGGACTCAGATACGCAGTATTTT
TRBV10-3	TRBJ1-3	-	-	CAISESTSSGNTIYF	TGTGCCATCAGTGAGTCGACAAGCTCTGGAAACACCATATATTTT
TRBV11-2	TRBJ1-2	once	-	CASSLEWRGERVPYGYTF	TGTGCCAGCAGCTTAGAGTGGCGGGGCGAAAGAGTGCCTTATGGCTACACCTTC
TRBV2	TRBJ2-1	-	TRBD2	CASEERESYNEQFF	TGTGCCAGCGAAGAGCGGGAGTCCTACAATGAGCAGTTCTTC
TRBV6-1	TRBJ2-1	-	TRBD2	CASKRTSGSYEQFF	TGTGCCAGCAAACGGACTAGCGGGAGCTATGAGCAGTTCTTC
TRBV4-2	TRBJ1-3	once	-	CASSQGGTEGNTIYF	TGTGCCAGCAGCCAAGGGGGGACGGAAGGAAACACCATATATTTT
TRBV2	TRBJ2-1	once	-	CASTQIGGRYNEQFF	TGTGCCAGCACCCAAATCGGGGGGCGTTACAATGAGCAGTTCTTC
TRBV6-6	TRBJ1-5	-	-	CASSLQWGQPQHF	TGTGCCAGCAGCCTACAGTGGGGGCAGCCCCAGCATTTT
TRBV7-6	TRBJ1-1	-	-	CASRGRTEAFF	TGTGCCAGCCGGGGGAGGACTGAAGCTTTCTTT
TRBV5-8	TRBJ1-4	-	TRBD1	CASSRTGRGANEKLFF	TGTGCCAGCAGCCGGACAGGCCGGGGGGCTAATGAAAAACTGTTTTTT
TRBV19	TRBJ1-2	-	-	CASSILSVGRSAGYTF	TGTGCCAGTAGTATCCTTAGCGTGGGGAGGTCGGCTGGCTACACCTTC
TRBV6-5	TRBJ1-6	-	TRBD1	CASSYQPRTGGALHF	TGTGCCAGCAGTTACCAACCAAGGACAGGCGGGGCCCTCCACTTT
TRBV7-8	TRBJ2-1	-	-	CASSFQTRSEQFF	TGTGCCAGCAGCTTCCAGACCCGCAGCGAGCAGTTCTTC
TRBV30	TRBJ1-2	once	TRBD1	CAWARQGGPYGYTF	TGTGCCTGGGCCAGACAGGGAGGGCCCTATGGCTACACCTTC
TRBV6-6	TRBJ2-2	-	TRBD1	CASSYSRGLNTGELFF	TGTGCCAGCAGTTACTCTAGGGGGCTGAACACCGGGGAGCTGTTTTTT
TRBV1	TRBJ1-2	-	-	CTSSQVRPSNYGYTF	TGCACCAGCAGCCAAGTCCGCCCGTCCAACTATGGCTACACCTTC
TRBV2	TRBJ1-2	-	-	CASSERRGPNYGYTF	TGTGCCAGCAGTGAAAGGCGGGGGCCTAACTATGGCTACACCTTC
TRBV11-2	TRBJ1-2	-	TRBD1	CASSWRDRHNYGYTF	TGTGCCAGCAGTTGGAGGGACAGACACAACTATGGCTACACCTTC
TRBV12-5	TRBJ2-2	-	-	CASGLEYGRFSTGELFF	TGTGCTAGTGGTTTGGAGTACGGAAGATTCTCCACCGGGGAGCTGTTTTTT
TRBV6-6	TRBJ2-1	-	-	CASSRPYNEQFF	TGTGCCAGCAGTCGCCCTTACAATGAGCAGTTCTTC
TRBV5-1	TRBJ2-1	-	-	CASSLAGNEQFF	TGCGCCAGCAGCTTGGCGGGCAATGAGCAGTTCTTC
TRBV7-9	TRBJ2-7	-	TRBD1	CASSPGQGYEQYF	TGTGCCAGCAGCCCGGGACAGGGATACGAGCAGTACTTC
TRBV10-3	TRBJ2-5	-	-	CAISSDTLGETQYF	TGTGCCATCAGTAGTGACACCCTTGGGGAGACCCAGTACTTC
TRBV9	TRBJ1-2	-	-	CASSVGGAVYGYTF	TGTGCCAGCAGCGTAGGTGGGGCCGTCTATGGCTACACCTTC
TRBV18	TRBJ2-6	-	-	CASSPPWVGTGANVLTF	TGTGCCAGCTCACCACCGTGGGTAGGGACTGGGGCCAACGTCCTGACTTTC
TRBV9	TRBJ2-3	once	TRBD2	CASSVGLAGGNTDTQYF	TGTGCCAGCAGCGTAGGGCTAGCGGGGGGCAACACTGATACGCAGTATTTT
TRBV28	TRBJ2-3	-	-	CASRDSNTDTQYF	TGTGCCAGCAGAGACTCGAACACAGATACGCAGTATTTT
TRBV10-3	TRBJ2-5	once	-	CAARGGKDQETQYF	TGTGCCGCCCGGGGAGGCAAGGACCAAGAGACCCAGTACTTC
TRBV19	TRBJ1-2	-	-	CASSIVRGYTF	TGTGCCAGTAGTATAGTAAGGGGCTACACCTTC
TRBV5-1	TRBJ1-3	once	-	CASSSVSGNTIYF	TGCGCCAGCAGTTCGGTCTCTGGAAACACCATATATTTT
TRBV19	TRBJ2-5	-	-	CASSIIVGTETQYF	TGTGCCAGTAGTATAATAGTGGGAACAGAGACCCAGTACTTC